Here is one T cell receptor beta chain with its context. Method: immunoSEQ multiplex PCR; TCRdb's copy keeps in-frame clones and lacks some. The sample includes around 21,000 clones, about nine tenths seen only once; the top ten take 7.8%. This CDR3 has 13 amino acids. Germline V gene data show CDR1 as MDHEN and CDR2 as SYDVKM. V was clipped by 3 bases and J by 4 bases, with 9 bases between them. The sample belongs to a study of PD-1 and CTLA-4 blockade in melanoma. This specimen consisted of CD8+ T cells from peripheral blood, obtained before anti-PD-1 treatment. The genes are TRBV28 and TRBJ1-2; the D is unclear. The source of this sequence is a human donor with melanoma. CDR3 bases: TGTGCCAGCAGTTTCGATCTCCCCTATGGCTACACCTTC. It encodes CASSFDLPYGYTF.